These 30 T cell receptor beta chains originate from one sample sequenced in a study of tumor-infiltrating lymphocytes in primary liver carcinoma. From 400 to 550 ng total RNA, TCR beta cDNA was generated with a primer in the constant region. The TCR beta library was amplified through three nested multiplex PCR rounds in a modified ARM-PCR procedure. Both of the initial two PCR rounds ran for roughly 10 cycles and employed TRBV1-TRBV30 forward primers alongside a C-beta reverse primer. TCRdb reprocessed the multiplex PCR reads with MiXCR, giving one entry per CDR3 protein. The sample yields 150,000 to 200,000 distinct CDR3 sequences, approximately 64% seen once. Alongside blood RNA obtained from unsorted whole blood, germline DNA was also extracted. The source material was peripheral blood. The receptors originated from a woman aged 55-75 years with primary liver carcinoma and hepatitis B virus infection.

This chain joins TRBV4-2 and TRBJ1-5; perhaps TRBD1 as D (6 bases). The CDR3 loop spans 15 amino acids. V was clipped by 3 bases and J by 1 base, with 10 bases between them. The germline V gene encodes CDR1 LGHNA and CDR2 YNFKEQ. This chain's CDR3 is CASSHHTGSNQPQHF. The CDR3 DNA sequence: TGTGCCAGCAGCCACCATACAGGGAGCAATCAGCCCCAGCATTTT.

Turning to this clonotype: One end of the junction does not line up with germline, which may come from a read error. The chain couples TRBV25-1 to TRBJ1-2; possible D gene TRBD1, 6 bases. Per germline, CDR1 MGHDK and CDR2 SYGVNS. This CDR3 has 12 amino acids. The CDR3 DNA follows: TGTGCCAGCAGCAGGGGTAACTATGGCCACACCTTC. Amino acids: CASSRGNYGHTF.

The chain recombines TRBV11-3 with TRBJ1-1; TRBD1 agrees at 9 bases. Trimming took 9 bases from V and 11 from J; bases not matched to a gene: 10. There are 12 residues in the CDR3. Per the germline V gene, CDR1 is SGHNT and CDR2 is YENEEA. Written as DNA, the CDR3 is TGTGCCAGTAGCGGGGACAGGGTGCGGGCTTTCTTT. This translates into CASSGDRVRAFF.

With regard to this clonotype: This may arise from a read error, as a much more abundant clone is one base away. The chain carries TRBV29-1 and TRBJ2-3; D call uncertain. This CDR3 has 12 residues. CDR1 is SQVTM, CDR2 ANQGSEA, per germline. CDR3 in DNA: TGCTGCGTTGAAGACGGCACAGATACGCAGTATTTT. Its protein product is CCVEDGTDTQYF.

Concerning this clonotype: A read error may be the cause here, since a much bigger clone is one base away. The chain carries TRBV16 and TRBJ2-7, with D possibly TRBD2 on 6 matching bases. V gave up 2 bases and J gave up 4 bases, with 15 bases separating them. In germline, CDR1 is KGHSY, CDR2 FQNENV. The CDR3 spans 15 residues. In nucleotides, the CDR3 is TGTGCCAGCAGCCAACTCCCAGCGGGCGTTTACGAGCAGTACTTC. This encodes CASSQLPAGVYEQYF.

Note on this clonotype: Without the conserved terminal phenylalanine or tryptophan, this CDR3 likely stems from a read error. CDR3 amino acids: CASSFRSRAGYNEQFI. In DNA form, the CDR3 reads TGTGCCAGCAGCTTTCGGTCGAGAGCGGGGTACAATGAGCAGTTCATC. The chain carries TRBV11-3 and TRBJ2-5, with TRBD2 matching 7 bases. The tail of the sequence fits TRBJ2-1 better, so the J call may be wrong. The CDR3 spans 16 residues. The V gene's germline CDR1 is SGHNT and CDR2 YENEEA.

This clonotype was observed at least ten times. The chain recombines TRBV10-3 with TRBJ2-7; tentatively, D is TRBD1 or TRBD2 (5 bases each). Germline loops: CDR1 ENHRY, CDR2 SYGVKD. The CDR3 contains 17 residues. V was pared by 2 bases and J by 2 bases, with 19 bases between. The CDR3 here is CAISEPEILGVTYEQYF. CDR3 coding DNA: TGTGCCATCAGTGAGCCCGAGATTCTGGGGGTGACCTACGAGCAGTACTTC.

With respect to this clonotype: A clone one base away is much larger, so this may be a read error. The CDR3 reads CASSLDRVGRPQHF. The CDR3 DNA reads TGCGCCAGCAGCCTGGACAGGGTAGGTCGGCCCCAGCATTTT. The chain carries TRBV4-1 and TRBJ1-5, with 8 positions matching TRBD1. Germline CDR1 and CDR2: MGHRA and YSYEKL. V dropped 4 bases and J dropped 9; count of bases not matched to a gene: 8. This CDR3 has 14 amino acids.

Ten or more counts support this clonotype. The V and J genes are TRBV4-1 and TRBJ2-3, with a weak D call TRBD2 (5 bases). The V gene's germline CDR1 is MGHRA and CDR2 YSYEKL. V dropped 1 base and J dropped 4 bases, with 12 bases sitting between them. This CDR3 is 15 amino acids long. The CDR3 region is CASSQVRGNSDTQYF. CDR3 DNA: TGCGCCAGCAGCCAAGTCCGGGGTAATTCAGATACGCAGTATTTT.

This clonotype was picked up one time. The final CDR3 position lacks the conserved phenylalanine or tryptophan, pointing to a likely read error. The gene calls are TRBV6-5 and TRBJ1-1; tentatively, D is TRBD1 (6 bases). The CDR3 consists of 16 residues. CDR1 MNHEY and CDR2 SVGAGI come from the germline V gene. The V gene lost 5 bases and the J gene lost 0 bases, with 16 bases spanning the gap. CDR3 region: CASSRDKGFMNTEAFV. For the CDR3, the DNA is TGTGCCAGCAGTAGGGACAAGGGGTTTATGAACACTGAAGCTTTCGTT.

This clonotype was counted once. Here the CDR3 omits its conserved ending phenylalanine or tryptophan, so a read error is the likely source. The chain is built from TRBV4-2 and TRBJ2-7; 9 bases fit TRBD2. Germline V CDR1 and CDR2: LGHNA, YNFKEQ. CDR3 size: 15 residues. This chain's CDR3 is CVSSQEVRAGGGQYS. The DNA of the CDR3 is TGTGTCAGCAGCCAAGAAGTGAGAGCGGGAGGTGGGCAGTACTCC.

V is TRBV28 and J is TRBJ2-5; D remains unclear. Deletions cut 6 bases from V and 5 bases from J, with 10 bases between. Germline V gene data show CDR1 as MDHEN and CDR2 as SYDVKM. This CDR3 region has 12 residues. The CDR3 loop is CASSQLVETQYF. Here the CDR3 DNA reads TGTGCCAGCAGCCAACTGGTGGAGACCCAGTACTTC.

The rearrangement joins TRBV11-2 to TRBJ2-7; D uncertain. Germline CDR1 SGHAT, CDR2 FQNNGV. The CDR3 consists of 13 residues. Trimming pared 2 bases from V and 6 bases from J, leaving 11 bases between. DNA for the CDR3: TGTGCCAGCAGCTTATTCCAGTCCACCGAGCAGTACGTC. Amino acid sequence: CASSLFQSTEQYV.

For this clonotype: This clone may be a read error of a much larger clone one base away. This chain connects TRBV12-3 or TRBV12-4 to TRBJ2-7; no clear D gene. The CDR3 is 12 amino acids. CDR3 in DNA: TGTACCAGCAGTAGTCGATCTCACGAGCAGTACTTC. Protein product: CTSSSRSHEQYF.

A remark on this clonotype: A much larger clone sits a single nucleotide away, making a read error possible. The chain joins TRBV6-5 to TRBJ1-5, with no clear D. The V gene's germline CDR1 is MNHEY and CDR2 SVGAGI. The CDR3 covers 13 residues. The CDR3 DNA reads as TGTGCCACCAGTTACGGTCGAAATCAGCCCCAGCATTTT. Its protein is CATSYGRNQPQHF.

On this clonotype itself: Possible read error: a much larger clone is one base away. This chain links TRBV12-3 or TRBV12-4 with TRBJ2-7, with D possibly matching TRBD2 (5 bases). This CDR3 is built from 14 residues. V lost 7 bases, J lost 8 bases, and 21 bases lay in between. The CDR3 DNA sequence: TGTGCCAGCACCCTAGGGTCACGGGGATGGAAGCAGTACTTC. Residues: CASTLGSRGWKQYF.

This clonotype was detected many times. The rearrangement joins TRBV4-1 to TRBJ1-5; perhaps TRBD1 as D (5 bases). Deletions cut 1 base from V and 5 bases from J, with 9 bases between. Looked up from germline, CDR1 is MGHRA and CDR2 is YSYEKL. This CDR3 comprises 14 residues. The CDR3 sequence is CASSQGPGYQPQHF. CDR3 sequence (DNA): TGCGCCAGCAGCCAAGGGCCAGGGTATCAGCCCCAGCATTTT.

This chain uses TRBV11-2 with TRBJ2-3; D call uncertain. Germline CDR1 SGHAT, CDR2 FQNNGV. The CDR3 contains 12 residues. With 5 bases removed from V and 14 bases from J, the gap between germline ends came to 17 bases. The CDR3 sequence: CASSHWADARYF. Here the CDR3 DNA reads TGTGCCAGCAGCCACTGGGCGGATGCGCGGTATTTT.

In its sample, this clonotype was seen many times. The gene calls are TRBV29-1 and TRBJ2-2, with D hard to call. The CDR3 contains 15 residues. With 0 bases removed from V and 0 bases from J, the gap between germline ends came to 8 bases. Looked up from germline, CDR1 is SQVTM and CDR2 is ANQGSEA. As DNA, the CDR3 is TGCAGCGTTGAAGATCTGTCCTCGAACACCGGGGAGCTGTTTTTT. This codes for CSVEDLSSNTGELFF.

V usage is TRBV11-1 and J usage is TRBJ1-5; the match to TRBD1 covers 10 bases. V shed 4 bases and J 10 bases; nucleotides not matched to a gene: 7. Germline CDR1 and CDR2: SGHAT and FQDESV (reference sequence). This CDR3 has 14 amino acids. The CDR3 bases are TGTGCCAGCAGCTCGGGACAGGGGAGCCAACCCCAGCATTTT. This encodes CASSSGQGSQPQHF.

About this clonotype: A much larger clone sits a single nucleotide away, making a read error possible. The CDR3 DNA sequence: TGTGCCTGGAGTATAAGTGCGGGCACAGATACGCAGTATTTT. It specifies CAWSISAGTDTQYF. The V and J genes are TRBV30 and TRBJ2-3; D is undetermined. This CDR3 has 14 amino acids. Looked up from germline, CDR1 is GTSNPN and CDR2 is SVGIG (reference sequence). V was clipped by 2 bases and J by 1 base, with 10 bases between them.

This clonotype was seen a few times. The chain has TRBV7-9 and TRBJ2-1, with TRBD2 matching over 12 bases. CDR1 and CDR2 (germline): SEHNR, FQNEAQ (reference sequence). The CDR3 is 16 residues long. The J segment lost 4 bases and the V segment lost 3 bases, leaving 4 bases of the junction unmatched. The CDR3 DNA is TGTGCCAGCAGCTTTCCCCTAGCGGGAGGGTACAATGAGCAGTTCTTC. It codes for CASSFPLAGGYNEQFF.

The chain uses TRBV15 and TRBJ2-3; D gene ambiguous. Between the trimmed V and J ends, which lost 8 bases and 0 bases, there was a span of 12 bases. The CDR3 covers 14 residues. Germline CDR1 is LNHNV and CDR2 is YYDKDF (reference sequence). The CDR3 DNA follows: TGTGCCACCTCTCAGGCCCGTAGCACAGATACGCAGTATTTT. Translated, it gives CATSQARSTDTQYF.

This clonotype was seen a handful of times. J is TRBJ2-7 and V is TRBV5-1; the D gene could be TRBD1 or TRBD2 (5 bases each). The length of the CDR3 is 15 residues. Germline CDR1 SGHRS, CDR2 YFSETQ. Trimming cost V 4 bases and J 6 bases, with 20 bases left between them. CDR3 DNA: TGCGCCAGCAGCGCCTGGGACCTTGGGCCTCCCGAGCAGTACTTC. This codes for CASSAWDLGPPEQYF.

In the case of this clonotype: A junction boundary mismatches the germline segment, possibly from a read error. The V gene is TRBV12-5, the J gene TRBJ2-1; 8 positions match TRBD1. Germline values: CDR1 LGHNT, CDR2 FRNRAP. The CDR3 has 14 residues. The CDR3 sequence is CASGLGQGFNEEFF. The DNA for the CDR3 is TGTGCTAGTGGTTTGGGACAGGGGTTCAATGAGGAGTTCTTC.

The chain uses TRBV5-6 and TRBJ1-6; TRBD1 matches 8 bases. This CDR3 has 14 amino acids. Germline CDR1 and CDR2: SGHDT and YYEEEE. Trimming removed 3 bases from V and 10 bases from J; junction bases left unmatched: 6. Here the CDR3 DNA reads TGTGCCAGCAGCTCGCGACAGGGGATGTCACCCCTCCACTTT. This sequence encodes CASSSRQGMSPLHF. The entire variable domain, with the rest obtained from reference TRBV5-6 and TRBJ1-6, is as follows: DAGVTQSPTHLIKTRGQQVTLRCSPKSGHDTVSWYQQALGQGPQFIFQYYEEEERQRGNFPDRFSGHQFPNYSSELNVNALLLGDSALYLCASSSRQGMSPLHFGNGTRLTVT.

A note on this clonotype: Mismatch with germline at one junction end may stem from a read error. The V and J genes are TRBV29-1 and TRBJ2-3, with 8 bases fitting TRBD2. CDR3 size: 14 residues. CDR1 and CDR2 from the germline V gene are SQVTM and ANQGSEA. The DNA for the CDR3 is TGCAGCCAATCGAGCGGGGGACCCCAAGATACACAGTATTTT. Translating it yields CSQSSGGPQDTQYF.

In regard to this clonotype: A single base separates this from a much larger clone, so it may be a read error. The genes are TRBV12-5 and TRBJ2-1; TRBD2 aligns across 9 bases. This CDR3 region has 15 residues. The germline CDR1 and CDR2 sequences are LGHNT and FRNRAP. CDR3 protein: CAGGSRLADLNEQFF. In DNA form, the CDR3 reads TGTGCTGGTGGTTCACGACTAGCGGACCTCAATGAGCAGTTCTTC.

Comment on this clonotype: This may come from a read error, since a much larger clone is one base off. CDR3 sequence: CAGSSSSTEAFF. DNA of the CDR3: TGTGCCGGCAGCTCGAGTAGCACTGAAGCTTTCTTT. The chain couples TRBV5-4 to TRBJ1-1; D remains ambiguous. Germline loops: CDR1 SGHNT, CDR2 YYREEE (reference sequence). The CDR3 is 12 residues long. The entire variable domain, with the rest obtained from reference TRBV5-4 and TRBJ1-1, is as follows: ETGVTQSPTHLIKTRGQQVTLRCSSQSGHNTVSWYQQALGQGPQFIFQYYREEENGRGNFPPRFSGLQFPNYSSELNVNALELDDSALYLCAGSSSSTEAFFGQGTRLTVV.

There are many counts of this clonotype. The chain links TRBV4-2 to TRBJ2-2; 10 positions agree with TRBD2. The CDR3 loop spans 17 amino acids. The J segment lost 5 bases and the V segment lost 0 bases, leaving 6 bases of the junction unmatched. Per the germline V gene, CDR1 is LGHNA and CDR2 is YNFKEQ. The DNA of the CDR3 is TGTGCCAGCAGCCAAGAGGCTAGCGGGAGTGGTACCGGGGAGCTGTTTTTT. Translating it yields CASSQEASGSGTGELFF.